This TCR beta chain was recovered during a study of T cell responses to AZD1222 COVID-19 vaccine. Regarding the study as a whole: Repertoire sampling was restricted to post-peak T cell response timepoints. Nearly half of unique spike-specific TCRs reportedly avoided B.1.351 and B.1.1.7 mutated regions. The study found vaccine-associated CD4 TCRs spanning spike, dominant at 160-218 and 743-854.

Data came from immunoSEQ multiplex PCR; TCRdb stores just in-frame clones and leaves some out. Of about 120,000 clones listed, 80% to 95% are singletons. The CDR3 is 13 residues long. The V and J ends lost 5 bases and 3 bases respectively, with 10 bases between them. Germline V CDR1 and CDR2: SNHLY, FYNNEI. In regard to this clone: Its matching antigen is unknown.

The genes are TRBV2 and TRBJ1-1; a weak D match, TRBD1 (5 bases). The sample consisted of peripheral blood, taken 28 days after the second dose of the MenACWY control vaccine. This clonotype was obtained from an adult who received the MenACWY meningococcal vaccine as a control. CDR3: CASSPGLYTEAFF. DNA of the CDR3: TGTGCCAGCAGTCCGGGGCTTTACACTGAAGCTTTCTTT. The entire variable domain, with the rest obtained from reference TRBV2 and TRBJ1-1, is as follows: EPEVTQTPSHQVTQMGQEVILRCVPISNHLYFYWYRQILGQKVEFLVSFYNNEISEKSEIFDDQFSVERPDGSNFTLKIRSTKLEDSAMYFCASSPGLYTEAFFGQGTRLTVV.